The T cell receptor beta chain under discussion was sequenced for a study of technical replicates of blood from a handful of donors. J gave up 8 bases and V 3 bases, and 12 bases lay outside the gene matches. This CDR3 spans 16 amino acids. Germline V gene lookup returns CDR1 ENHRY and CDR2 SYGVKD. This table comes from immunoSEQ multiplex PCR, and its TCRdb copy is limited to in-frame clones, with some not included. The repertoire has some 80,000 clones, approximately 96% of them found once; the top ten carry about 0.36%. The receptor's source is a human donor in good health. The V call is TRBV10-3, the J call TRBJ2-1; TRBD2 matches 8 bases. Sequencing was performed on T cells isolated from PBMCs. The CDR3 loop reads CAISESESGRRDEQFF. The CDR3, as DNA: TGTGCCATCAGTGAAAGTGAGAGCGGGAGAAGAGATGAGCAGTTCTTC.